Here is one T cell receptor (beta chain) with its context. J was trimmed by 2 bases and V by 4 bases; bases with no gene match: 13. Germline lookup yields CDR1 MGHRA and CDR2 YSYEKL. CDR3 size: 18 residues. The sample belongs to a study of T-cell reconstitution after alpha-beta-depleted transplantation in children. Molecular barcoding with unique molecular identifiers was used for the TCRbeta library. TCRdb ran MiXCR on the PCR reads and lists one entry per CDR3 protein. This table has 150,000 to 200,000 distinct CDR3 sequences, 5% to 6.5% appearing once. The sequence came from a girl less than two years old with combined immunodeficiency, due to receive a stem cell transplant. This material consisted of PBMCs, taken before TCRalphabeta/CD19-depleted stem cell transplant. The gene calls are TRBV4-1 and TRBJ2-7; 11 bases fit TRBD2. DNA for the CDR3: TGCGCCAGCAGCCCCGGGGTAGCGGGAGGGCCCAGGGCCTACGAGCAGTACTTC. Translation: CASSPGVAGGPRAYEQYF.